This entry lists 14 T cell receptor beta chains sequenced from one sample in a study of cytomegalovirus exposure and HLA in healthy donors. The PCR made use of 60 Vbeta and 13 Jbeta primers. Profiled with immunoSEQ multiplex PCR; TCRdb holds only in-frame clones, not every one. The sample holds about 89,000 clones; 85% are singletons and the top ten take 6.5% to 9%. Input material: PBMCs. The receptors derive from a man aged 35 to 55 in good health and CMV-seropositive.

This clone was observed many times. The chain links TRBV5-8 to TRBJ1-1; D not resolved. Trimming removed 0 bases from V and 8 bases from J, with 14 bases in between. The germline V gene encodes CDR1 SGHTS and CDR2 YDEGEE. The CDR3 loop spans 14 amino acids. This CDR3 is CASSLGRLRVEAFF. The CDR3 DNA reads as TGTGCCAGCAGCTTGGGAAGGCTTCGGGTGGAAGCTTTCTTT.

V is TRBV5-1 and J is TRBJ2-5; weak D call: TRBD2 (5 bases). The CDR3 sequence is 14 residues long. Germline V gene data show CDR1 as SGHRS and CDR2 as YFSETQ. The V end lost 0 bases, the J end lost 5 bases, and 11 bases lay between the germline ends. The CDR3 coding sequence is TGCGCCAGCAGCTTGGCCGGGGATCGGGAGACCCAGTACTTC. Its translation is CASSLAGDRETQYF.

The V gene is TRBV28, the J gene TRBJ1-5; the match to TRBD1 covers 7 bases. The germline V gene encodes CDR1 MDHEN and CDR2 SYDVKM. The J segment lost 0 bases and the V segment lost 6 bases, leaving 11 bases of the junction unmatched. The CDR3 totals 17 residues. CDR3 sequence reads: CASRGTDASFSNQPQHF. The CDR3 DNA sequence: TGTGCCAGCAGGGGGACAGACGCCTCCTTTAGCAATCAGCCCCAGCATTTT.

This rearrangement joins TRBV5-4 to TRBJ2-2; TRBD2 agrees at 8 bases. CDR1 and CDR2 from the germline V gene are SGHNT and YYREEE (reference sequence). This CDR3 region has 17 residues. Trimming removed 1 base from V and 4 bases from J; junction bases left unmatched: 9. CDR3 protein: CASSLFPGRGGTGELFF. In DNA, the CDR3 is TGTGCCAGCAGCTTGTTCCCCGGGAGGGGGGGCACCGGGGAGCTGTTTTTT.

DNA for the CDR3: TGTGCCAGCAATAGAGACGGGACCTACGAGCAGTACTTC. Translated, it gives CASNRDGTYEQYF. The J gene is TRBJ2-7, the V gene TRBV2; possible D gene TRBD2, 5 bases. The V and J ends lost 7 bases and 2 bases respectively, with 12 bases between them. CDR1 is SNHLY, CDR2 FYNNEI, per germline. The CDR3 is 13 amino acids.

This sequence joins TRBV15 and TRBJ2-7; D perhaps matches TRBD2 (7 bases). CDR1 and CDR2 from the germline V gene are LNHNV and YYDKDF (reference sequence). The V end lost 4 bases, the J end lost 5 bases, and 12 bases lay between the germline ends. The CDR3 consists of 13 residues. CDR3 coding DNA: TGTGCCACCAGCATAAAGGGGGGGCACGAGCAGTACTTC. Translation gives CATSIKGGHEQYF.

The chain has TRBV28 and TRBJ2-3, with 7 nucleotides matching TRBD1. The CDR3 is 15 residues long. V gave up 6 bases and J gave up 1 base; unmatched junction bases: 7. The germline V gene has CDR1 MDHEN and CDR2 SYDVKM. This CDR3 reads CASSEGAWGTDTQYF. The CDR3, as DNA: TGTGCCAGCAGCGAGGGGGCTTGGGGCACAGATACGCAGTATTTT. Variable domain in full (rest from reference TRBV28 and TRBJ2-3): DVKVTQSSRYLVKRTGEKVFLECVQDMDHENMFWYRQDPGLGLRLIYFSYDVKMKEKGDIPEGYSVSREKKERFSLILESASTNQTSMYLCASSEGAWGTDTQYFGPGTRLTVL.

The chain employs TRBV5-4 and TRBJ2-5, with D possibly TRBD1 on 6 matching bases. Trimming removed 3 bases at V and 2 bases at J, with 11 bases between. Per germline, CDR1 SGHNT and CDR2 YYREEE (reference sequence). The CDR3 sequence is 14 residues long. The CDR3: CASSSDSVQETQYF. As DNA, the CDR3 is TGTGCCAGCAGCTCGGACAGCGTACAAGAGACCCAGTACTTC.

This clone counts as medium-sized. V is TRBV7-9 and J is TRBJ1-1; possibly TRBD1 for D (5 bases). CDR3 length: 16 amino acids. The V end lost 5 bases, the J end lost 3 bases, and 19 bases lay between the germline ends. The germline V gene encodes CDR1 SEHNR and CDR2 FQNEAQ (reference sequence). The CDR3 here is CASSNTWGDGDTEAFF. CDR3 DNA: TGTGCCAGCAGCAATACTTGGGGGGACGGGGACACTGAAGCTTTCTTT.

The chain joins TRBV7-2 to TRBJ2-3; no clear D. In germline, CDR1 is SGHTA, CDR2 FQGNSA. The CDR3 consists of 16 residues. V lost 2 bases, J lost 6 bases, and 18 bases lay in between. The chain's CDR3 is CASSLSSLGFWDTQYF. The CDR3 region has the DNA TGTGCCAGCAGCTTATCGAGCCTAGGATTTTGGGATACGCAGTATTTT. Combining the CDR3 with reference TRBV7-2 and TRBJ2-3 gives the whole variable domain GAGVSQSPSNKVTEKGKDVELRCDPISGHTALYWYRQSLGQGLEFLIYFQGNSAPDKSGLPSDRFSAERTGGSVSTLTIQRTQQEDSAVYLCASSLSSLGFWDTQYFGPGTRLTVL.

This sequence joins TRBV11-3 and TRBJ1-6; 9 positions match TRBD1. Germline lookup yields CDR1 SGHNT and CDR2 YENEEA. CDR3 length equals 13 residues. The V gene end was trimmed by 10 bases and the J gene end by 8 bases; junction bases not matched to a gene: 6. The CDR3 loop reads CATSDRGDSPLHF. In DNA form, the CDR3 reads TGTGCCACCTCGGACAGGGGTGATTCACCCCTCCACTTT. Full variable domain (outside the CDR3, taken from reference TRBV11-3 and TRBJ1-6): EAGVVQSPRYKIIEKKQPVAFWCNPISGHNTLYWYLQNLGQGPELLIRYENEEAVDDSQLPKDRFSAERLKGVDSTLKIQPAELGDSAVYLCATSDRGDSPLHFGNGTRLTVT.

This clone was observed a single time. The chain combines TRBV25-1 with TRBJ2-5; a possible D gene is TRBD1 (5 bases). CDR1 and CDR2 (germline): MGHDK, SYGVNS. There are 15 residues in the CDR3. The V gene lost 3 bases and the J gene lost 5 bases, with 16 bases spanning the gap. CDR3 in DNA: TGTGCCAGCAGTGACCCCAGACAGAAGGTCGAGACCCAGTACTTC. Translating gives CASSDPRQKVETQYF.

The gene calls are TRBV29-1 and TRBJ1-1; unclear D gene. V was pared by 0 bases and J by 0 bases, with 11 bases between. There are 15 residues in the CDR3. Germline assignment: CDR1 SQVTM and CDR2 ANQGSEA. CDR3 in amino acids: CSVEDHQALNTEAFF. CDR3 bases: TGCAGCGTTGAAGATCATCAGGCCCTGAACACTGAAGCTTTCTTT.

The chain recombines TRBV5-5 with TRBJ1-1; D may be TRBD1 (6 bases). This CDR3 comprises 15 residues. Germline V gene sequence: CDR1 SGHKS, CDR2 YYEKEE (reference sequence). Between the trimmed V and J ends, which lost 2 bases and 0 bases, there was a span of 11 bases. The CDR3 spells CASSFDRLLNTEAFF. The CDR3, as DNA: TGTGCCAGCAGCTTTGACAGGCTATTGAACACTGAAGCTTTCTTT.